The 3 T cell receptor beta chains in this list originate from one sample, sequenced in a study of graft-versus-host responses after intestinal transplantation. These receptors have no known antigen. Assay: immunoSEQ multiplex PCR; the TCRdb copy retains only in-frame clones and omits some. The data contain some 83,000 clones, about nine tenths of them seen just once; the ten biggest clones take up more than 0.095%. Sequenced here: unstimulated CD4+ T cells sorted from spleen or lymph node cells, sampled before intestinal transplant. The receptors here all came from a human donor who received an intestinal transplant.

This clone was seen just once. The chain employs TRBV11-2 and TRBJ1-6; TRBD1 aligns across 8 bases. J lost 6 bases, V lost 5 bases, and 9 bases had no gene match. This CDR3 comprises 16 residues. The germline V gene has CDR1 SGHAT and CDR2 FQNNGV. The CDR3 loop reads CASSRILGQGNSPLHF. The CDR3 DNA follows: TGTGCCAGCAGCCGTATTCTAGGACAGGGTAATTCACCCCTCCACTTT.

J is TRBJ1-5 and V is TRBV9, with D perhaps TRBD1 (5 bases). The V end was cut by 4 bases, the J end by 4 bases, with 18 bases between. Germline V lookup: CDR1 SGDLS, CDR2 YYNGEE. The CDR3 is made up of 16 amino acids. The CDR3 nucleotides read TGTGCCAGCAGCCCAGGAGGGCAGGGACCAAATCAGCCCCAGCATTTT. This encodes CASSPGGQGPNQPQHF.

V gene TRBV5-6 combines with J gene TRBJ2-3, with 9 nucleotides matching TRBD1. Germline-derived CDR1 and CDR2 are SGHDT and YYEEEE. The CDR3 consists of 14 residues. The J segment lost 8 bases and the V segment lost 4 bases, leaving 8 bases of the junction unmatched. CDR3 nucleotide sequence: TGTGCCAGCAGCCTGGGACAGGGAATGGGTACGCAGTATTTT. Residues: CASSLGQGMGTQYF.